The 5 T cell receptor beta chains below were found in one sample sequenced in a study of patients and donors after allogeneic stem cell transplantation. TCRdb re-called the RT-PCR reads through MiXCR, storing one row per CDR3 protein. This sample has about a million distinct CDR3 sequences; about a sixth occur once, and the top ten carry 6%. The sample taken for sequencing was blood, either unsorted or a sorted T cell fraction (not recorded which). Source of these receptors: a human donor who was either an allogeneic HSCT recipient or a stem cell or donor lymphocyte infusion donor (not recorded which). It is not recorded whose cells these are; they may come from a transplant donor.

The chain carries TRBV2 and TRBJ2-3; D perhaps matches TRBD1 (6 bases). The CDR3 totals 13 residues. Trimming removed 10 bases at V and 2 bases at J, with 13 bases between. Germline CDR1 reads SNHLY; CDR2 reads FYNNEI. The CDR3 is CANRRDITDTQYF. For the CDR3, the DNA is TGTGCCAACCGTCGGGACATCACAGATACGCAGTATTTT.

V and J are TRBV7-9 and TRBJ1-1; possible D gene TRBD1, 6 bases. The V gene's germline CDR1 is SEHNR and CDR2 FQNEAQ (reference sequence). The CDR3 is 13 amino acids. V gave up 8 bases and J gave up 1 base, with 11 bases separating them. The CDR3 loop is CASDTQGNTEAFF. In DNA, the CDR3 is TGTGCCAGCGATACACAGGGGAACACTGAAGCTTTCTTT.

This clonotype showed up just a few times. This chain connects TRBV7-9 to TRBJ1-4, with 7 bases fitting TRBD1. The CDR3 extends over 14 amino acids. Germline V gene sequence: CDR1 SEHNR, CDR2 FQNEAQ (reference sequence). V gave up 2 bases and J gave up 7 bases; unmatched junction bases: 4. Written as DNA, the CDR3 is TGTGCCAGCAGCTTAAGTGAGGGGGCTGAAAAACTGTTTTTT. This codes for CASSLSEGAEKLFF. Full variable domain (rest looked up from reference TRBV7-9 and TRBJ1-4): DTGVSQNPRHKITKRGQNVTFRCDPISEHNRLYWYRQTLGQGPEFLTYFQNEAQLEKSRLLSDRFSAERPKGSFSTLEIQRTEQGDSAMYLCASSLSEGAEKLFFGSGTQLSVL.

This sequence joins TRBV10-3 and TRBJ2-6; D tentatively fits TRBD1 or TRBD2 (5 bases each). The CDR3 spans 15 residues. V was trimmed by 8 bases and J by 2 bases, leaving 13 bases between them. Germline V lookup: CDR1 ENHRY, CDR2 SYGVKD. CDR3 region: CAIGDQRTGANVLTF. The CDR3 DNA reads TGTGCCATCGGGGACCAAAGGACTGGGGCCAACGTCCTGACTTTC.

The chain carries TRBV6-1 and TRBJ2-2; D remains ambiguous. The CDR3 sequence is 15 residues long. Per germline, CDR1 MNHNS and CDR2 SASEGT. The V and J ends lost 3 bases and 4 bases respectively, with 12 bases between them. The CDR3 nucleotides are TGTGCCAGCAGTGAGCTGCCTCTGGGCACCGGGGAGCTGTTTTTT. Its translation: CASSELPLGTGELFF.